One sample yielded the 28 T cell receptor beta chains listed below, sequenced in a study of T cells after yellow fever vaccination. TCRdb redid the calling of the 5' RACE reads with MiXCR, one entry per CDR3 protein. The data contain just under 600,000 distinct CDR3 sequences, approximately 12% of them seen just once; the ten biggest clones take up about 14%. Sequenced material: PBMCs, taken on the day of the yellow fever booster vaccination. These TCRs come from a man aged 25-40 years who received the YFV17D yellow fever vaccine.

The CDR3 is CASSHYRGRTPRYTF. CDR3 DNA sequence: TGTGCCAGCAGCCACTACAGGGGGCGAACCCCGCGCTACACCTTC. This rearrangement joins TRBV3-1 to TRBJ1-2, with 9 bases fitting TRBD1. This CDR3 is built from 15 residues. J lost 9 bases, V lost 3 bases, and 11 bases had no gene match. In germline, CDR1 is LGHDT, CDR2 YNNKEL (reference sequence).

The chain has TRBV14 and TRBJ2-7, with TRBD2 matching over 7 bases. The CDR3 spans 13 residues. J gave up 1 base and V 8 bases, and 5 bases lay outside the gene matches. Germline values: CDR1 SGHDN, CDR2 FVKESK. In DNA form, the CDR3 reads TGTGCCAGCCGGGGGGACGGATCCTACGAGCAGTACTTC. It is translated as CASRGDGSYEQYF.

The V call is TRBV11-2, the J call TRBJ1-2; 10 nucleotides agree with TRBD1. With V trimmed by 8 bases and J by 5 bases, 5 bases remained unmatched. Per the germline V gene, CDR1 is SGHAT and CDR2 is FQNNGV. The CDR3 extends over 13 amino acids. The CDR3 DNA reads as TGTGCCAGCTGGGGGACAGGGGAGTATGGCTACACCTTC. Translating gives CASWGTGEYGYTF.

This clonotype was observed at least ten times. The chain recombines TRBV20-1 with TRBJ1-5; no clear D gene. Germline V gene lookup returns CDR1 DFQATT and CDR2 SNEGSKA (reference sequence). V was trimmed by 0 bases and J by 4 bases, leaving 4 bases between them. The CDR3 consists of 12 residues. The CDR3 coding sequence is TGCAGTGCTAGAGATGGAAATCAGCCCCAGCATTTT. It codes for CSARDGNQPQHF.

This chain joins TRBV6-1 and TRBJ2-2, with 9 bases that match TRBD2. Germline CDR1 is MNHNS and CDR2 is SASEGT. J gave up 7 bases and V 8 bases, and 11 bases lay outside the gene matches. The CDR3 is 15 residues long. In DNA, the CDR3 is TGTGCCAGCCTCGAGGCGGGAGGGGGGAACGGGGAGCTGTTTTTT. The encoded protein is CASLEAGGGNGELFF.

This clonotype was counted only a few times. The chain combines TRBV20-1 with TRBJ2-1, with D perhaps assigned TRBD1 or TRBD2 (5 bases each). Germline values: CDR1 DFQATT, CDR2 SNEGSKA (reference sequence). The CDR3 loop spans 15 amino acids. Between the trimmed V and J ends, which lost 3 bases and 0 bases, there was a span of 12 bases. The CDR3 DNA sequence: TGCAGTGCTAGTGGGACGTTGAGCTCCTACAATGAGCAGTTCTTC. This gives the protein CSASGTLSSYNEQFF.

For the CDR3, the DNA is TGCAGTGCTAGTCTAACTAGCGGGACGCCAGATACGCAGTATTTT. Amino acids: CSASLTSGTPDTQYF. The chain has TRBV20-1 and TRBJ2-3, with 10 bases aligning to TRBD2. Germline lookup yields CDR1 DFQATT and CDR2 SNEGSKA (reference sequence). The CDR3 loop spans 15 amino acids. Trimming cost V 3 bases and J 4 bases; bases outside gene matches: 7.

This clonotype showed up just a few times. The chain joins TRBV15 to TRBJ2-3; D gene unclear. CDR3 length: 14 residues. V was clipped by 0 bases and J by 2 bases, with 6 bases between them. Germline CDR1 is LNHNV and CDR2 is YYDKDF (reference sequence). Written as DNA, the CDR3 is TGTGCCACCAGCAGAGACCCAGCCACAGATACGCAGTATTTT. The encoded protein is CATSRDPATDTQYF.

This chain uses TRBV20-1 with TRBJ2-7; the match to TRBD2 covers 9 bases. CDR1 and CDR2 (germline): DFQATT, SNEGSKA (reference sequence). Trimming took 1 base from V and 8 from J; bases not matched to a gene: 6. CDR3 size: 13 residues. This CDR3 reads CSARGGLAFQQYF. CDR3 nucleotides: TGCAGTGCTAGAGGGGGACTAGCTTTTCAGCAGTACTTC.

This clonotype was found once. V and J are TRBV5-1 and TRBJ2-3; D is perhaps TRBD2 (6 bases). This CDR3 has 14 residues. V dropped 4 bases and J dropped 6 bases, with 15 bases sitting between them. Germline loops: CDR1 SGHRS, CDR2 YFSETQ. The CDR3 bases are TGCGCCAGCAGCCCATTAGCGGTAGCGGATACGCAGTATTTT. The encoded protein is CASSPLAVADTQYF.

The gene calls are TRBV5-4 and TRBJ2-1; the D is unclear. V was pared by 0 bases and J by 0 bases, with 10 bases between. This CDR3 region has 16 residues. From germline, CDR1 is SGHNT and CDR2 YYREEE (reference sequence). The CDR3, as DNA: TGTGCCAGCAGCTTGGCCCCCCCACCCTCCTACAATGAGCAGTTCTTC. Translating it yields CASSLAPPPSYNEQFF. The entire variable domain, with the rest obtained from reference TRBV5-4 and TRBJ2-1, is as follows: ETGVTQSPTHLIKTRGQQVTLRCSSQSGHNTVSWYQQALGQGPQFIFQYYREEENGRGNFPPRFSGLQFPNYSSELNVNALELDDSALYLCASSLAPPPSYNEQFFGPGTRLTVL.

The V call is TRBV7-9, the J call TRBJ2-3; 14 bases are a match to TRBD2. Germline trimming cut 5 bases from V and 5 bases from J; bases unmatched to any gene: 6. The germline V gene encodes CDR1 SEHNR and CDR2 FQNEAQ (reference sequence). The CDR3 sequence is 16 residues long. The CDR3 here is CASSRLAGGAGDTQYF. Here the CDR3 DNA reads TGTGCCAGCAGCCGACTAGCGGGAGGGGCCGGAGATACGCAGTATTTT. The complete variable domain, with remaining parts taken from reference TRBV7-9 and TRBJ2-3, reads DTGVSQNPRHKITKRGQNVTFRCDPISEHNRLYWYRQTLGQGPEFLTYFQNEAQLEKSRLLSDRFSAERPKGSFSTLEIQRTEQGDSAMYLCASSRLAGGAGDTQYFGPGTRLTVL.

Ten or more counts support this clonotype. This chain links TRBV28 with TRBJ2-3; D not resolved. This CDR3 contains 15 residues. Germline V gene data show CDR1 as MDHEN and CDR2 as SYDVKM. V was pared by 4 bases and J by 2 bases, with 13 bases between. The DNA of the CDR3 is TGTGCCAGCAGTTCCCTCGGCGGTATCACAGATACGCAGTATTTT. It yields the protein CASSSLGGITDTQYF.

The chain is built from TRBV9 and TRBJ1-1, with TRBD1 matching over 7 bases. The CDR3 covers 14 residues. The junction had 8 bases not matched to a gene; V was cut back by 6 bases and J by 3 bases. Germline CDR1 and CDR2: SGDLS and YYNGEE. CDR3 nucleotides: TGTGCCAGCACCGCGGACAGGTTTTACACTGAAGCTTTCTTT. Translation gives CASTADRFYTEAFF.

This clonotype has just a few counts. This chain connects TRBV20-1 to TRBJ1-1; D gene unclear. The CDR3 length is 13 residues. Trimming shortened V by 0 bases and J by 7 bases, and 12 bases separated the two germline ends. Germline CDR1 is DFQATT and CDR2 is SNEGSKA (reference sequence). As DNA, the CDR3 is TGCAGTGCTAGAGATCCGACGGAAAGTGAAGCTTTCTTT. It encodes CSARDPTESEAFF.

The V gene is TRBV7-8, the J gene TRBJ2-7; D gene unclear. CDR3 length: 14 amino acids. Trimming shortened V by 6 bases and J by 5 bases, and 17 bases separated the two germline ends. CDR1 is SGHVS, CDR2 FQNEAQ, per germline. The CDR3 DNA reads as TGTGCCAGCAGTCCCTCACTCCCTCGGGACGAGCAGTACTTC. Protein: CASSPSLPRDEQYF.

This clonotype occurred a few times. V gene TRBV12-3 or TRBV12-4 combines with J gene TRBJ1-2, with D unresolved. V lost 8 bases to trimming and J lost 5 bases, with 18 bases between them. The CDR3 loop spans 14 amino acids. The CDR3 region is CASSRGQTPYGYTF. Here the CDR3 DNA reads TGTGCCAGCTCCCGCGGCCAGACTCCATATGGCTACACCTTC.

This clonotype came up a few times. J is TRBJ2-2 and V is TRBV12-3 or TRBV12-4, with 8 bases lining up with TRBD2. Trimming cost V 8 bases and J 6 bases; bases outside gene matches: 8. CDR3 length: 14 residues. CDR3 nucleotides: TGTGCCAGCGACACGGCGGGGGGAGCCGGGGAGCTGTTTTTT. Its translation is CASDTAGGAGELFF.

This clonotype was observed a few times. The chain couples TRBV12-3 or TRBV12-4 to TRBJ2-7, with D unresolved. The ends were cut back, 4 bases at V and 3 bases at J, with 10 bases in the middle. This CDR3 is 13 amino acids long. The CDR3 DNA sequence: TGTGCCAGCAGTTGGGGAACAGACTACGAGCAGTACTTC. Translated: CASSWGTDYEQYF.

This clonotype was seen a few times. The V call is TRBV7-6, the J call TRBJ2-1, with 7 bases matching TRBD2. CDR3 size: 16 residues. Trimming removed 5 bases from V and 9 bases from J; junction bases left unmatched: 16. Germline lookup yields CDR1 SGHVS and CDR2 FNYEAQ. CDR3 sequence: CASSPGASGSSPEQFF. The CDR3 DNA reads as TGTGCCAGCAGCCCCGGGGCTAGCGGCAGCTCCCCTGAGCAGTTCTTC.

The chain joins TRBV3-1 to TRBJ2-3; 8 bases fit TRBD2. There are 18 residues in the CDR3. In germline, CDR1 is LGHDT, CDR2 YNNKEL (reference sequence). V dropped 4 bases and J dropped 0; count of bases not matched to a gene: 12. CDR3 amino acids: CASSRRTASSGSTDTQYF. The CDR3 nucleotides read TGTGCCAGCAGCCGTAGGACCGCGTCTAGCGGGAGCACAGATACGCAGTATTTT.

This clonotype came up a few times. The chain recombines TRBV27 with TRBJ2-1; TRBD1 aligns across 7 bases. The germline gives CDR1 MNHEY, CDR2 SMNVEV (reference sequence). The junction had 7 bases not matched to a gene; V was cut back by 5 bases and J by 0 bases. The CDR3 has 16 residues. Here the CDR3 reads CASSQPQGVSYNEQFF. Written as DNA, the CDR3 is TGTGCCAGCAGTCAGCCCCAGGGGGTCTCCTACAATGAGCAGTTCTTC.

This clonotype was detected many times. This chain joins TRBV28 and TRBJ2-3; 9 bases map to TRBD2. CDR1 and CDR2 from the germline V gene are MDHEN and SYDVKM. After removal of 8 bases from V and 2 bases from J, the junction contained 17 bases not matched to a gene. The CDR3 sequence is 18 residues long. The CDR3: CASPFGREGPRSTDTQYF. The CDR3 region has the DNA TGTGCCAGCCCCTTCGGGCGGGAGGGGCCCCGGTCCACAGATACGCAGTATTTT.

J is TRBJ2-7 and V is TRBV29-1; 9 bases are a match to TRBD1. The V and J ends lost 6 bases and 3 bases, in that order; junction bases with no gene match: 3. Germline V gene lookup returns CDR1 SQVTM and CDR2 ANQGSEA. The CDR3 totals 12 residues. CDR3 sequence: CSVGTGNYEQYF. The CDR3 bases are TGCAGCGTAGGGACAGGGAACTACGAGCAGTACTTC.

A few counts support this clonotype. V gene TRBV7-2 combines with J gene TRBJ2-7; tentative D call: TRBD2 (6 bases). The CDR3 covers 14 residues. The germline gives CDR1 SGHTA, CDR2 FQGNSA. V was trimmed by 3 bases and J by 5 bases, leaving 14 bases between them. CDR3 in DNA: TGTGCCAGCAGCTTTTTTGGGAGGACCCACGAGCAGTACTTC. Translated: CASSFFGRTHEQYF.

In this sample, this clonotype turned up a few times. The chain combines TRBV29-1 with TRBJ2-2, with 8 bases lining up with TRBD2. The trim removed 7 bases at V and 4 bases at J, leaving 8 bases unmatched. CDR3 length: 14 residues. Germline loops: CDR1 SQVTM, CDR2 ANQGSEA. CDR3 sequence (DNA): TGCAGCGCAGCAGGCGCGGGAGGCACCGGGGAGCTGTTTTTT. Translated: CSAAGAGGTGELFF.

The gene calls are TRBV11-2 and TRBJ2-7, with 7 bases identical to TRBD1. Germline CDR1 reads SGHAT; CDR2 reads FQNNGV. CDR3 length: 12 residues. The V gene end was trimmed by 5 bases and the J gene end by 4 bases; junction bases not matched to a gene: 2. In nucleotides, the CDR3 is TGTGCCAGCAGCGGACAGGTTTACGAGCAGTACTTC. This sequence encodes CASSGQVYEQYF.

This clonotype was observed a few times. The V gene is TRBV7-9, the J gene TRBJ2-3, with D unclear. Trimming left V 1 base short and J 4 bases short, with 15 bases between. This CDR3 contains 16 residues. Germline V CDR1 and CDR2: SEHNR, FQNEAQ (reference sequence). CDR3 coding DNA: TGTGCCAGCAGCTTAGTTATGGGCCTGTCTTCAGATACGCAGTATTTT. It specifies CASSLVMGLSSDTQYF.